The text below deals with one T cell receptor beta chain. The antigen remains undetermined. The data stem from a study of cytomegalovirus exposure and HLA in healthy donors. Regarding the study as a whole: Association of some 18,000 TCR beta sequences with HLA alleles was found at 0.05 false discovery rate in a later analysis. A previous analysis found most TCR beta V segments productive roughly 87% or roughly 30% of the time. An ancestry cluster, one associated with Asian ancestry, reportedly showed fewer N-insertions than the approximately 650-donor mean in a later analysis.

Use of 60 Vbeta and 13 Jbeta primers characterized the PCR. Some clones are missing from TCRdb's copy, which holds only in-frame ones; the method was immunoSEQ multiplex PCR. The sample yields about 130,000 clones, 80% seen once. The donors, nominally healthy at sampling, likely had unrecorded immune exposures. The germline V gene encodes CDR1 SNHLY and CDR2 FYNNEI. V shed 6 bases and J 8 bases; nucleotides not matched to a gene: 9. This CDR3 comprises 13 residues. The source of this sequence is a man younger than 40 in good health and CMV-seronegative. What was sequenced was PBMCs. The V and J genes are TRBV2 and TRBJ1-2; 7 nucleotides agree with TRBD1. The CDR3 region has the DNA TGTGCCAGCAGATCCGACAGGGATTCGGGCTACACCTTC. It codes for CASRSDRDSGYTF.